A selection of T cell receptor beta chains follows, all from one sample in a study of blood T cell repertoires in COVID-19. Data came from immunoSEQ multiplex PCR; TCRdb stores just in-frame clones and leaves some out. The table includes hundreds of thousands of clones, 88% detected once. Sequenced: peripheral blood. These receptors all stem from a woman in her 70s with COVID-19, enrolled during active disease. The CDR3 runs from the conserved cysteine through the conserved F or W. The D gene is left open where the match is weak. Not every row has a clone size; where given, it reads once, few, many or a size class.

v_call,cdr3_length,j_call,d_call,clone_size,cdr3_aa,cdr3_nt
TRBV4-1,14,TRBJ1-2,TRBD1,.,CASSQRGGDYGYTF,TGCGCCAGCAGCCAAAGAGGGGGCGATTATGGCTACACCTTC
TRBV5-1,13,TRBJ2-7,.,.,CASSLGGGNEQYF,TGCGCCAGCAGCTTGGGGGGCGGGAACGAGCAGTACTTC
TRBV10-3,14,TRBJ1-3,TRBD1,.,CAISSGTGGNTIYF,TGTGCCATCAGTTCTGGGACAGGGGGTAACACCATATATTTT
TRBV2,15,TRBJ1-5,.,.,CASTLDRMRSQPQHF,TGTGCCAGCACTCTCGACAGGATGCGAAGTCAGCCCCAGCATTTT
TRBV21-1,21,TRBJ1-6,.,.,CASSARAWRMAFSSYNSPLHF,TGTGCCAGCAGCGCCCGAGCGTGGAGGATGGCCTTCAGCTCCTATAATTCACCCCTCCACTTT
TRBV5-1,17,TRBJ2-6,.,once,CASSLSSGRSGANVLTF,TGCGCCAGCAGCTTGTCGTCAGGGCGGTCTGGGGCCAACGTCCTGACTTTC
TRBV3-1/TRBV3-2,14,TRBJ2-7,.,.,CASSQGEFSYEQYF,TGTGCCAGCAGCCAAGGGGAGTTTTCCTACGAGCAGTACTTC
TRBV7-2,15,TRBJ1-2,TRBD1,.,CASSLQQGSNYGYTF,TGTGCCAGCAGCCTCCAACAGGGGTCTAACTATGGCTACACCTTC
TRBV30,14,TRBJ2-1,.,.,CAWLGANQYNEQFF,TGTGCCTGGTTGGGGGCTAACCAATACAATGAGCAGTTCTTC
TRBV25-1,16,TRBJ2-2,TRBD1,.,CASSEYPLDRDGELFF,TGTGCCAGCAGTGAATACCCTTTGGACAGGGACGGGGAGCTGTTTTTT
TRBV18,15,TRBJ2-3,TRBD2,.,CASSLSSGGTDTQYF,TGTGCCAGCTCGCTTTCTAGCGGGGGCACAGATACGCAGTATTTT
TRBV2,15,TRBJ2-3,.,.,CASSEQGGGTDTQYF,TGTGCCAGCAGTGAACAAGGGGGTGGCACAGATACGCAGTATTTT
TRBV9,13,TRBJ1-6,.,.,CASSVTDNSPLHF,TGTGCCAGCAGCGTGACAGATAATTCACCCCTCCACTTT
TRBV7-9,14,TRBJ1-3,TRBD1,.,CASSQGTAGNTIYF,TGTGCCAGCAGCCAAGGGACAGCCGGAAACACCATATATTTT
TRBV6-5,12,TRBJ1-1,.,.,CASKYSRTEAFF,TGTGCCAGCAAGTACAGTCGCACTGAAGCTTTCTTT
TRBV6-6,16,TRBJ2-7,TRBD1,.,CASSYTTGTGTGEQYF,TGTGCCAGCAGTTACACGACCGGGACAGGGACGGGCGAGCAGTACTTC
TRBV3-1/TRBV3-2,11,TRBJ2-5,.,few,CASTSGETQYF,TGTGCCAGCACCTCAGGAGAGACCCAGTACTTC
TRBV18,12,TRBJ2-7,.,.,CASSPAGYEQYF,TGTGCCAGCTCACCAGCCGGTTACGAGCAGTACTTC
TRBV6-5,13,TRBJ1-1,.,.,CASSKGGPTEAFF,TGTGCCAGCAGTAAGGGGGGGCCCACTGAAGCTTTCTTT
TRBV7-9,14,TRBJ1-2,.,.,CASSSEADNYGYTF,TGTGCCAGCAGCTCCGAGGCGGATAACTATGGCTACACCTTC
TRBV5-1,16,TRBJ2-5,TRBD2,.,CASSSRIGGGPETQYF,TGCGCCAGCAGCTCTCGTATCGGCGGGGGGCCGGAGACCCAGTACTTC
TRBV12-3/TRBV12-4,13,TRBJ1-1,TRBD1,.,CASKDRANTEAFF,TGTGCCAGCAAGGACAGGGCGAACACTGAAGCTTTCTTT
TRBV4-2,14,TRBJ1-1,TRBD1,.,CASSQDLRGTEAFF,TGTGCCAGCAGCCAAGATCTCAGGGGGACTGAAGCTTTCTTT
TRBV10-1,13,TRBJ1-1,TRBD1,.,CASGRTGSTEAFF,TGCGCCAGCGGCCGGACAGGGTCCACTGAAGCTTTCTTT
TRBV13,12,TRBJ1-2,.,few,CASSLRFYGYTF,TGTGCCAGCAGCTTACGGTTCTATGGCTACACCTTC
TRBV6-5,15,TRBJ1-4,.,.,CASSYSWQFNEKLFF,TGTGCCAGCAGTTACTCGTGGCAGTTTAATGAAAAACTGTTTTTT
TRBV4-1,16,TRBJ2-1,TRBD2,once,CASSQLLAGLYNEQFF,TGCGCCAGCAGCCAATTACTAGCGGGGCTATACAATGAGCAGTTCTTC
TRBV19,14,TRBJ1-6,.,.,CAGGTEDYNSPLHF,TGTGCCGGGGGGACGGAAGACTATAATTCACCCCTCCACTTT
TRBV3-1/TRBV3-2,14,TRBJ1-2,.,.,CASSQGGGLYGYTF,TGTGCCAGCAGCCAAGGGGGGGGTCTCTATGGCTACACCTTC
TRBV7-6,14,TRBJ2-3,.,.,CASSLVTSTDTQYF,TGTGCCAGCAGCTTAGTTACTAGCACAGATACGCAGTATTTT
TRBV7-9,16,TRBJ1-2,.,.,CASRARDNVIWGGYTF,TGTGCCAGCAGGGCCCGGGACAATGTAATATGGGGAGGCTACACCTTC
TRBV19,13,TRBJ2-7,.,.,CASSLGLDYEQYF,TGTGCCAGTAGTCTCGGGTTAGACTACGAGCAGTACTTC
TRBV5-5,15,TRBJ1-2,TRBD1,.,CASSRGTGEDYGYTF,TGTGCCAGCAGCAGGGGGACAGGGGAAGACTATGGCTACACCTTC
TRBV30,14,TRBJ1-1,TRBD1,.,CAWQITTGTTEAFF,TGTGCCTGGCAAATCACGACAGGGACCACTGAAGCTTTCTTT
TRBV27,15,TRBJ1-5,.,.,CASRSVGVSNQPQHF,TGTGCCAGCAGGTCCGTTGGAGTGAGCAATCAGCCCCAGCATTTT
TRBV5-1,15,TRBJ1-2,TRBD1,.,CASSLEAGGNYGYTF,TGCGCCAGCAGCTTGGAGGCAGGGGGCAACTATGGCTACACCTTC
TRBV6-5,13,TRBJ1-5,.,few,CAISTGRNQPQHF,TGTGCCATCTCCACGGGGAGAAATCAGCCCCAGCATTTT
TRBV12-5,17,TRBJ1-3,.,.,CASGLVLGSISGNTIYF,TGTGCTAGTGGTTTGGTACTGGGCAGCATCTCTGGAAACACCATATATTTT
TRBV5-1,17,TRBJ2-3,TRBD1,.,CASSLHGTATSTDTQYF,TGCGCCAGCAGCTTGCACGGGACAGCCACTAGCACAGATACGCAGTATTTT
TRBV29-1,15,TRBJ2-7,.,.,CSPAGDRPTSYEQYF,TGCAGCCCGGCCGGAGACAGGCCGACCTCCTACGAGCAGTACTTC
TRBV21-1,12,TRBJ1-2,.,.,CASSKLVYGYTF,TGTGCCAGCAGCAAGTTAGTTTATGGCTACACCTTC
TRBV9,14,TRBJ1-6,.,.,CASSDRVLNSPLHF,TGTGCCAGCAGCGACAGGGTTCTCAATTCACCCCTCCACTTT
TRBV30,13,TRBJ1-4,.,few,CAWSLGLNEKLFF,TGTGCCTGGAGTTTGGGCCTTAATGAAAAACTGTTTTTT
TRBV27,18,TRBJ2-7,TRBD1,.,CASSSDTGGGVKRYEQYF,TGTGCCAGCAGTTCTGACACAGGGGGCGGCGTTAAACGATACGAGCAGTACTTC
TRBV3-1/TRBV3-2,14,TRBJ1-2,TRBD1,.,CASSLGQGVGGHTF,TGTGCCAGCAGCCTGGGACAGGGAGTAGGTGGCCACACCTTC
TRBV27,14,TRBJ1-6,TRBD1,once,CASSDRAYNSPLHF,TGTGCCAGCAGCGACAGGGCTTATAATTCACCCCTCCACTTT
TRBV29-1,15,TRBJ1-5,.,.,CSAHHGTFGNQPQHF,TGCAGCGCCCACCATGGGACATTTGGCAATCAGCCCCAGCATTTT
TRBV3-1/TRBV3-2,16,TRBJ1-1,.,.,CASSQDFPGVNTEAFF,TGTGCCAGCAGCCAAGATTTCCCGGGGGTGAACACTGAAGCTTTCTTT
TRBV27,15,TRBJ2-3,TRBD2,.,CASNKASGGAYTQYF,TGTGCCAGCAATAAGGCTAGCGGGGGGGCTTATACGCAGTATTTT
TRBV23-1,21,TRBJ2-1,TRBD2,.,CASSQSGSSGVVALTYNEQFF,TGCGCCAGCAGTCAATCGGGATCTAGCGGGGTTGTTGCGCTAACCTACAATGAGCAGTTCTTC
TRBV27,15,TRBJ1-6,.,few,CASRGRTAGNSPLHF,TGTGCCAGCAGGGGGCGGACAGCAGGGAATTCACCCCTCCACTTT